A selection of T cell receptor beta chains follows, all from one sample in a study of blood T cell repertoires in COVID-19. Clones were read by immunoSEQ multiplex PCR, and TCRdb kept only the in-frame ones, dropping some. This sample yields 210,000 or so clones, of which 84% are seen a single time; approximately 2% belongs to the top ten. Input material: PBMCs or T cells enriched from blood (not recorded which). Source of these receptors: a man aged 55 to 69 who had recovered from COVID-19. The CDR3 runs from the conserved cysteine through the conserved F or W. Fields, in order: D gene, J gene, clone size, V gene, CDR3 protein. The D gene is left open where the match is weak. Some rows mark clone size as missing; the rest say once, few, many or name a class of expanded clone.

>NA|TRBJ2-7|NA|TRBV19
CASKEDRYKSYEQYF
>TRBD1|TRBJ1-5|once|TRBV19
CASRMDRGTENQPQHF
>TRBD1|TRBJ1-4|NA|TRBV3-1/TRBV3-2
CASSQPGTVDEKLFF
>TRBD1|TRBJ2-7|NA|TRBV7-2
CASSAGQGAGEQYF
>NA|TRBJ1-1|NA|TRBV5-1
CASSRGGGARTEAFF
>NA|TRBJ2-1|NA|TRBV19
CASSGTSYNEQFF
>NA|TRBJ1-1|NA|TRBV30
CAWSQGGEAFF
>TRBD1|TRBJ2-7|few|TRBV6-6
CASSRVLGQGRSEQYF
>NA|TRBJ1-5|NA|TRBV27
CASSPFSVVQKNQPQHF
>NA|TRBJ1-1|NA|TRBV3-1/TRBV3-2
CASSRQDTNTEAFF
>TRBD1|TRBJ1-1|NA|TRBV15
CATSRQGGYSTEAFF
>TRBD1|TRBJ1-2|NA|TRBV6-6
CASSPRTGNRYGYTF
>TRBD1|TRBJ1-1|NA|TRBV10-3
CAISERQGNTEAFF
>TRBD1|TRBJ1-5|NA|TRBV6-5
CASSLTGDQPQHF
>TRBD2|TRBJ2-2|NA|TRBV19
CATTHGRGGLAGELFF
>NA|TRBJ1-3|NA|TRBV6-2/TRBV6-3
CASSYGGLLGNTIYF
>TRBD1|TRBJ1-3|once|TRBV3-1/TRBV3-2
CASSRDRVSGNTIYF
>TRBD1|TRBJ1-2|NA|TRBV4-1
CASSLDRGQSYGYTF
>TRBD2|TRBJ2-3|NA|TRBV25-1
CASRDTGGSDTQYF
>NA|TRBJ2-1|NA|TRBV11-3
CASSLRSGSYNEQFF
>TRBD1|TRBJ2-2|NA|TRBV6-5
CASSRDRGRTGELFF
>NA|TRBJ2-1|NA|TRBV4-2
CASSQDNSYNEQFF
>TRBD1|TRBJ1-1|NA|TRBV19
CASSIAINTGAGTEAFF
>NA|TRBJ2-2|once|TRBV19
CASSMVAADTGELFF
>TRBD2|TRBJ2-2|NA|TRBV24-1
CATSAGLAGGPGELFF
>NA|TRBJ1-3|NA|TRBV5-1
CASSTGTTGNTIYF
>TRBD1|TRBJ1-3|NA|TRBV19
CASSIDQQGVYGNTIYF